A single sample gave rise to the 25 T cell receptor beta chains below, sequenced in a study of shared clonotypes between healthy human individuals. This table comes from immunoSEQ multiplex PCR, and its TCRdb copy is limited to in-frame clones, with some not included. The sample carries around 1,000,000 clones, approximately 77% recorded once. The sample comprised memory CD4+ T cells from PBMCs. The sample's subset: CD45RA-negative fraction. All receptors come from a young man in good health. Some clones in this sample may be carry-over from other donors' samples.

The CDR3 coding sequence is TGCAGCGGAAAATTTCGGGACAGGGTCTCTTCAACTAATGAAAAACTGTTTTTT. It encodes CSGKFRDRVSSTNEKLFF. The chain carries TRBV29-1 and TRBJ1-4; 9 nucleotides line up with TRBD1. This CDR3 region has 18 residues. Looked up from germline, CDR1 is SQVTM and CDR2 is ANQGSEA. The ends lost 7 bases at V and 0 bases at J; junction bases unmatched: 15.

This clone has just a few counts. The J gene is TRBJ2-1, the V gene TRBV7-2, with TRBD1 as a possible D gene (5 bases). Germline lookup yields CDR1 SGHTA and CDR2 FQGNSA. The CDR3 length is 14 residues. V was pared by 1 base and J by 10 bases, with 14 bases between. CDR3 sequence: CASSLVTGANEQFF. The CDR3 coding sequence is TGTGCCAGCAGCTTAGTCACTGGGGCTAACGAGCAGTTCTTC.

About this clone: A much larger clonotype is one base distant, so this may be a read error. The rearrangement links TRBV5-1 to TRBJ2-7, with TRBD2 as a possible D gene (5 bases). Germline loops: CDR1 SGHRS, CDR2 YFSETQ. The length of the CDR3 is 14 residues. CDR3 loop: CASSSPGRDYGQYF. The CDR3 DNA reads TGCGCCAGCAGCTCCCCGGGAAGAGACTACGGGCAGTACTTC.

The chain is built from TRBV11-2 and TRBJ1-4; 7 bases map to TRBD1. The junction had 8 bases not matched to a gene; V was cut back by 6 bases and J by 7 bases. Germline CDR1 reads SGHAT; CDR2 reads FQNNGV. This CDR3 has 14 residues. This CDR3 reads CASSQRGLGEKLFF. Here the CDR3 DNA reads TGTGCCAGCAGTCAAAGGGGGCTGGGTGAAAAACTGTTTTTT.

The sample holds one count of this clone. The gene calls are TRBV5-1 and TRBJ1-2; TRBD1 aligns across 10 bases. Trimming took 4 bases from V and 4 from J; bases not matched to a gene: 19. The CDR3 spans 19 residues. The V gene's germline CDR1 is SGHRS and CDR2 YFSETQ. The CDR3 nucleotides are TGCGCCAGCAGCAAGCGGCTGACAGGGGGCCCTGAGAGGACCTATGGCTACACCTTC. It is translated as CASSKRLTGGPERTYGYTF.

This chain joins TRBV27 and TRBJ2-5, with TRBD1 matching over 8 bases. In germline, CDR1 is MNHEY, CDR2 SMNVEV (reference sequence). The CDR3 is 12 residues long. V was pared by 5 bases and J by 8 bases, with 4 bases of the junction left unmatched. The CDR3 nucleotides read TGTGCCAGCAGTCGGACAGGGATCACCCAGTACTTC. This gives the protein CASSRTGITQYF.

The chain is built from TRBV29-1 and TRBJ2-5; D not resolved. The J call is uncertain, as TRBJ2-7 better fits the DNA end. The CDR3 extends over 12 amino acids. Germline lookup yields CDR1 SQVTM and CDR2 ANQGSEA. The CDR3 protein is CSARWLGYEQYF. The DNA for the CDR3 is TGCAGCGCACGGTGGCTGGGATACGAGCAGTACTTC.

DNA for the CDR3: TGTGCCAGCAGCCCCGGGTTCGAGGATGAGCAGTTCTTC. This translates into CASSPGFEDEQFF. This chain joins TRBV9 and TRBJ2-1, with unresolved D. This CDR3 spans 13 amino acids. Between the trimmed V and J ends, which lost 4 bases and 8 bases, there was a span of 13 bases. Per germline, CDR1 SGDLS and CDR2 YYNGEE.

This clone came up a few times. This chain links TRBV27 with TRBJ2-7, with TRBD2 matching 8 bases. The CDR3 has 15 residues. V shed 3 bases and J 6 bases; nucleotides not matched to a gene: 10. Germline values: CDR1 MNHEY, CDR2 SMNVEV (reference sequence). This CDR3 reads CASSFPGTRGGEQYF. The CDR3 coding sequence is TGTGCCAGCAGTTTCCCTGGGACTAGAGGGGGCGAGCAGTACTTC.

This clone appeared once. The V gene is TRBV4-3, the J gene TRBJ1-1; D may be TRBD1 (5 bases). The V gene's germline CDR1 is LGHNA and CDR2 YSLEER. The CDR3 spans 15 residues. V was shortened by 1 base and J by 7 bases, with 16 bases between the two germline ends. The CDR3 protein is CASSQVRGVDSEAFF. CDR3 bases: TGCGCCAGCAGCCAAGTACGAGGGGTAGATAGTGAAGCTTTCTTT.

In its sample, this clone was seen a few times. V usage is TRBV7-2 and J usage is TRBJ1-4; TRBD1 aligns across 7 bases. Germline V gene data show CDR1 as SGHTA and CDR2 as FQGNSA. CDR3 size: 15 residues. Losses at the gene ends were 0 bases for V and 6 bases for J; bases not matched to a gene: 4. The CDR3 sequence is CASSLARGRDEKLFF. The CDR3 region has the DNA TGTGCCAGCAGCTTAGCGAGGGGGCGGGATGAAAAACTGTTTTTT. The full variable domain, with the rest looked up from reference TRBV7-2 and TRBJ1-4, is GAGVSQSPSNKVTEKGKDVELRCDPISGHTALYWYRQSLGQGLEFLIYFQGNSAPDKSGLPSDRFSAERTGGSVSTLTIQRTQQEDSAVYLCASSLARGRDEKLFFGSGTQLSVL.

The chain has TRBV4-1 and TRBJ2-5; D may correspond to TRBD1 or TRBD2 (5 bases each). The CDR3 is 15 residues long. Germline V gives CDR1 MGHRA, CDR2 YSYEKL. Trimming stripped 5 bases from V and 5 bases from J, with 18 bases between. The CDR3 DNA follows: TGCGCCAGCAGCAAATTAGGAGCGAGGGGCGAGACCCAGTACTTC. Its protein product is CASSKLGARGETQYF.

The rearrangement uses TRBV7-9 and TRBJ2-1; tentatively, D is TRBD2 (5 bases). Germline V gives CDR1 SEHNR, CDR2 FQNEAQ (reference sequence). The CDR3 contains 14 residues. V lost 1 base and J 4 bases, leaving 8 bases between the germline ends. CDR3 sequence (DNA): TGTGCCAGCAGCTTAGAACTAGAATACAATGAGCAGTTCTTC. Its protein product is CASSLELEYNEQFF.

This clone has only a few counts. This sequence joins TRBV5-5 and TRBJ2-5; D gene uncertain. The V gene's germline CDR1 is SGHKS and CDR2 YYEKEE (reference sequence). V was shortened by 0 bases and J by 1 base, with 13 bases between the two germline ends. The CDR3 length is 16 residues. The CDR3 DNA reads as TGTGCCAGCAGCTTGGAGCCCGTGGGCAGCCAAGAGACCCAGTACTTC. This gives the protein CASSLEPVGSQETQYF.

This clone was seen only a few times. This CDR3 is CATRPGLAGGQQFF. The DNA for the CDR3 is TGTGCCACCAGACCGGGACTAGCGGGAGGTCAGCAGTTCTTC. The J gene is TRBJ2-1, the V gene TRBV15; 15 bases fit TRBD2. J lost 11 bases, V lost 6 bases, and 5 bases had no gene match. This CDR3 is 14 amino acids long. Germline V gene lookup returns CDR1 LNHNV and CDR2 YYDKDF (reference sequence).

The rearrangement links TRBV6-1 to TRBJ2-7; possibly TRBD2 for D (5 bases). Deletions cut 4 bases from V and 0 bases from J, with 16 bases between. The germline V gene has CDR1 MNHNS and CDR2 SASEGT. The CDR3 sequence is 16 residues long. The CDR3 region is CASSGPDLTSSYEQYF. In DNA, the CDR3 is TGTGCCAGCAGTGGACCGGACTTGACGAGCTCCTACGAGCAGTACTTC.

The chain couples TRBV29-1 to TRBJ2-3; tentatively, D is TRBD2 (7 bases). The V and J ends lost 0 bases and 2 bases respectively, with 18 bases between them. The germline CDR1 and CDR2 sequences are SQVTM and ANQGSEA. This CDR3 is built from 17 residues. In nucleotides, the CDR3 is TGCAGCGTTGAAGACCTCGAGGGGGGGGCTTCCACAGATACGCAGTATTTT. This encodes CSVEDLEGGASTDTQYF.

The chain is built from TRBV15 and TRBJ2-7, with a tentative D call TRBD1 (6 bases). Germline loops: CDR1 LNHNV, CDR2 YYDKDF (reference sequence). Trimming removed 0 bases at V and 3 bases at J, with 9 bases between. The CDR3 is 14 amino acids. CDR3 sequence reads: CATSRDRGHYEQYF. In nucleotides, the CDR3 is TGTGCCACCAGCAGAGACAGGGGCCACTACGAGCAGTACTTC. Combining the CDR3 with reference TRBV15 and TRBJ2-7 gives the whole variable domain DAMVIQNPRYQVTQFGKPVTLSCSQTLNHNVMYWYQQKSSQAPKLLFHYYDKDFNNEADTPDNFQSRRPNTSFCFLDIRSPGLGDTAMYLCATSRDRGHYEQYFGPGTRLTVT.

The genes are TRBV28 and TRBJ2-1; 11 bases match TRBD1. CDR3 length equals 14 residues. Germline loops: CDR1 MDHEN, CDR2 SYDVKM. V was clipped by 4 bases and J by 15 bases; unmatched bases: 11. The CDR3 coding sequence is TGTGCCAGCAGTTCGGGACAGGGGGGTATCCTTCGGTTCTTC. This sequence encodes CASSSGQGGILRFF.

The CDR3 reads CASSKVKWDSGGGYTF. CDR3 sequence (DNA): TGTGCCAGCAGCAAAGTGAAATGGGACTCGGGGGGTGGCTACACCTTC. The chain recombines TRBV21-1 with TRBJ1-2. TRBV21-1 is assigned pseudogene status. The CDR3 has 16 residues.

The V and J genes are TRBV7-2 and TRBJ1-2; 10 nucleotides agree with TRBD1. V lost 5 bases, J lost 4 bases, and 7 bases stayed unmatched. Germline V gene lookup returns CDR1 SGHTA and CDR2 FQGNSA. This CDR3 spans 15 amino acids. The CDR3 bases are TGTGCCAGCAGCCCTAGGGACAGGGGAGTCTATGGCTACACCTTC. It is translated as CASSPRDRGVYGYTF.

The chain carries TRBV2 and TRBJ1-2; 7 bases line up with TRBD1. This CDR3 has 15 amino acids. The germline gives CDR1 SNHLY, CDR2 FYNNEI. V shed 2 bases and J 0 bases; nucleotides not matched to a gene: 3. CDR3 amino acids: CASSERDSSNYGYTF. CDR3 nucleotide sequence: TGTGCCAGCAGTGAAAGGGACAGCTCTAACTATGGCTACACCTTC.

V is TRBV28 and J is TRBJ2-4; D might be TRBD2 (5 bases). The germline V and J ends were trimmed by 8 bases and 6 bases, with 14 bases remaining between them. Germline V lookup: CDR1 MDHEN, CDR2 SYDVKM. There are 13 residues in the CDR3. The CDR3 sequence is CASFGGRRNIQYF. The CDR3 bases are TGTGCCAGCTTCGGAGGCCGGCGAAACATTCAGTACTTC. The full variable domain, rest sourced from reference TRBV28 and TRBJ2-4, is DVKVTQSSRYLVKRTGEKVFLECVQDMDHENMFWYRQDPGLGLRLIYFSYDVKMKEKGDIPEGYSVSREKKERFSLILESASTNQTSMYLCASFGGRRNIQYFGAGTRLSVL.

The CDR3 reads CASSEPGQLNTEAFF. CDR3 DNA sequence: TGTGCCAGCTCAGAGCCGGGACAGTTGAACACTGAAGCTTTCTTT. The chain employs TRBV18 and TRBJ1-1, with TRBD1 matching 7 bases. In germline, CDR1 is KGHSH, CDR2 LQKENI. The V segment lost 5 bases and the J segment 0 bases; nucleotides outside the gene matches: 6. The CDR3 is 15 residues long.

This clone was seen once. V and J are TRBV5-1 and TRBJ1-1; 7 bases map to TRBD1. Germline V gene lookup returns CDR1 SGHRS and CDR2 YFSETQ. The CDR3 covers 15 residues. Trimming removed 1 base from V and 4 bases from J; junction bases left unmatched: 7. CDR3 in amino acids: CASSLTGVVSTEAFF. The DNA of the CDR3 is TGCGCCAGCAGCTTGACAGGGGTGGTAAGCACTGAAGCTTTCTTT. The complete variable domain, with remaining parts taken from reference TRBV5-1 and TRBJ1-1, reads KAGVTQTPRYLIKTRGQQVTLSCSPISGHRSVSWYQQTPGQGLQFLFEYFSETQRNKGNFPGRFSGRQFSNSRSEMNVSTLELGDSALYLCASSLTGVVSTEAFFGQGTRLTVV.